Shown below are 19 T cell receptor beta chains from a single sample sequenced in a study of T cell changes during pregnancy in multiple sclerosis. The table came from immunoSEQ multiplex PCR; TCRdb's copy has only in-frame clones and leaves some out. The table records some 36,000 clones, roughly 90% of them present only once. The sample consisted of CD4+ T cells from peripheral blood mononuclear cells, taken in the second trimester of pregnancy. The receptors stem from a female donor with multiple sclerosis, enrolled in a pregnancy study.

The rearrangement uses TRBV7-2 and TRBJ2-5; TRBD2 agrees at 7 bases. V was clipped by 3 bases and J by 4 bases; unmatched bases: 8. CDR1 and CDR2 from the germline V gene are SGHTA and FQGNSA. The CDR3 length is 15 residues. The CDR3 here is CASSFSGLEGETQYF. Written as DNA, the CDR3 is TGTGCCAGCAGCTTTTCTGGACTAGAGGGAGAGACCCAGTACTTC.

The chain combines TRBV5-6 with TRBJ1-2, with a possible D match to TRBD1 (6 bases). The V end was cut by 2 bases, the J end by 2 bases, with 10 bases between. Germline CDR1 and CDR2: SGHDT and YYEEEE. CDR3 length equals 14 residues. The chain's CDR3 is CASSFWGPNYGYTF. CDR3 DNA sequence: TGTGCCAGCAGCTTTTGGGGGCCCAACTATGGCTACACCTTC. Based on the CDR3 plus reference TRBV5-6 and TRBJ1-2, the full variable domain is DAGVTQSPTHLIKTRGQQVTLRCSPKSGHDTVSWYQQALGQGPQFIFQYYEEEERQRGNFPDRFSGHQFPNYSSELNVNALLLGDSALYLCASSFWGPNYGYTFGSGTRLTVV.

The V and J genes are TRBV7-3 and TRBJ1-1; D gene uncertain. Trimming left V 2 bases short and J 10 bases short, with 14 bases between. From germline, CDR1 is SGHTA and CDR2 FQGTGA. The CDR3 has 13 amino acids. Here the CDR3 DNA reads TGTGCCAGCAGCTTAGCAAGCGGGAGTCGAGCTTTCTTT. It is translated as CASSLASGSRAFF.

This chain connects TRBV27 to TRBJ2-7; D is perhaps TRBD1 (5 bases). CDR3 length equals 14 residues. Germline assignment: CDR1 MNHEY and CDR2 SMNVEV (reference sequence). V was clipped by 5 bases and J by 0 bases, with 11 bases between them. In DNA, the CDR3 is TGTGCCAGCAGTCCCGACAGATACTCCTACGAGCAGTACTTC. Translation gives CASSPDRYSYEQYF.

The V and J genes are TRBV5-8 and TRBJ1-2; no firm D call. V was shortened by 3 bases and J by 4 bases, with 16 bases between the two germline ends. From germline, CDR1 is SGHTS and CDR2 YDEGEE. This CDR3 contains 15 residues. The CDR3 DNA reads as TGTGCCAGCAGCTCCCCCAGCAGGCGCCCCTATGGCTACACCTTC. It is translated as CASSSPSRRPYGYTF.

The chain joins TRBV6-5 to TRBJ1-2; TRBD1 aligns across 8 bases. With V trimmed by 5 bases and J by 7 bases, 9 bases remained unmatched. Germline assignment: CDR1 MNHEY and CDR2 SVGAGI. The CDR3 covers 14 residues. For the CDR3, the DNA is TGTGCCAGCAGTACCGGACAGGGAGATGGTGGCTACACCTTC. This sequence encodes CASSTGQGDGGYTF.

The chain joins TRBV14 to TRBJ2-5; a possible D gene is TRBD2 (5 bases). V dropped 1 base and J dropped 1 base, with 10 bases sitting between them. Germline CDR1 and CDR2: SGHDN and FVKESK. The CDR3 spans 15 residues. This CDR3 reads CASSQVRRGQETQYF. The CDR3 nucleotides are TGTGCCAGCAGCCAAGTACGACGGGGCCAAGAGACCCAGTACTTC.

The V and J genes are TRBV4-2 and TRBJ2-3; TRBD2 matches 11 bases. The CDR3 is 15 amino acids. J lost 4 bases, V lost 4 bases, and 4 bases had no gene match. Germline V gene sequence: CDR1 LGHNA, CDR2 YNFKEQ. The CDR3 sequence is CASSRPGLAADTQYF. The CDR3 coding sequence is TGTGCCAGCAGCCGTCCGGGACTAGCGGCAGATACGCAGTATTTT.

This clone was detected once. V usage is TRBV2 and J usage is TRBJ2-5; TRBD2 agrees at 10 bases. CDR1 SNHLY and CDR2 FYNNEI come from the germline V gene. The CDR3 runs 16 residues. Unmatched junction bases numbered 8, after V lost 2 bases and J lost 5 bases. The CDR3 region has the DNA TGTGCCAGCAGTGAACCGTCTAGCGGGAGTCGGGAGACCCAGTACTTC. Translated, it gives CASSEPSSGSRETQYF.

This chain connects TRBV25-1 to TRBJ1-5; tentative D call: TRBD1 (6 bases). CDR3 length: 15 residues. Germline V gives CDR1 MGHDK, CDR2 SYGVNS. V gave up 3 bases and J gave up 1 base, with 10 bases separating them. CDR3 coding DNA: TGTGCCAGCAGTGATTTTACAGGGAGCAATCAGCCCCAGCATTTT. Translated, it gives CASSDFTGSNQPQHF.

The V and J genes are TRBV19 and TRBJ2-1, with 13 bases identical to TRBD2. The CDR3 spans 17 residues. Per germline, CDR1 LNHDA and CDR2 SQIVND (reference sequence). V lost 4 bases and J lost 8; bases outside the gene matches: 11. DNA of the CDR3: TGTGCCAGTAGTACCAGAAAACTAGCGGGAGGGTGGGATGAGCAGTTCTTC. Translating gives CASSTRKLAGGWDEQFF. Full variable domain (missing parts from reference TRBV19 and TRBJ2-1): DGGITQSPKYLFRKEGQNVTLSCEQNLNHDAMYWYRQDPGQGLRLIYYSQIVNDFQKGDIAEGYSVSREKKESFPLTVTSAQKNPTAFYLCASSTRKLAGGWDEQFFGPGTRLTVL.

This rearrangement joins TRBV4-1 to TRBJ2-5, with TRBD2 matching over 14 bases. V gave up 3 bases and J gave up 7 bases; unmatched junction bases: 13. The CDR3 has 18 amino acids. Germline lookup yields CDR1 MGHRA and CDR2 YSYEKL. The DNA for the CDR3 is TGCGCCAGCAGCCAGGACCTCTCCGCGACTAGCGGGAGGGGGACCCAGTACTTC. Its translation: CASSQDLSATSGRGTQYF.

This rearrangement joins TRBV18 to TRBJ1-4; TRBD1 is a possible D gene (5 bases). CDR3 size: 16 residues. Trimming removed 0 bases from V and 1 base from J, with 9 bases in between. The germline gives CDR1 KGHSH, CDR2 LQKENI. The CDR3 coding sequence is TGTGCCAGCTCACCACCGATCGGGGGAACTAATGAAAAACTGTTTTTT. Its translation is CASSPPIGGTNEKLFF.

The chain recombines TRBV20-1 with TRBJ1-1; tentatively, D is TRBD1 (6 bases). Germline V gene sequence: CDR1 DFQATT, CDR2 SNEGSKA (reference sequence). V lost 6 bases to trimming and J lost 11 bases, with 16 bases between them. The CDR3 has 11 residues. The CDR3 region is CSAGPGQAAFF. As DNA, the CDR3 is TGCAGTGCCGGCCCGGGACAAGCGGCTTTCTTT.

The gene calls are TRBV6-5 and TRBJ2-2; 7 nucleotides agree with TRBD2. This CDR3 has 15 residues. The J segment lost 2 bases and the V segment lost 6 bases, leaving 6 bases of the junction unmatched. Germline CDR1 reads MNHEY; CDR2 reads SVGAGI. CDR3 loop: CASRRLADNTGELFF. CDR3 in DNA: TGTGCCAGCAGGAGACTAGCCGACAACACCGGGGAGCTGTTTTTT.

This chain joins TRBV5-1 and TRBJ2-5; 7 bases are a match to TRBD1. V was pared by 2 bases and J by 5 bases, with 3 bases of the junction left unmatched. The CDR3 consists of 13 residues. Germline values: CDR1 SGHRS, CDR2 YFSETQ. The CDR3, as DNA: TGCGCCAGCAGCTTAGGGGGCGCGGAGACCCAGTACTTC. Translating it yields CASSLGGAETQYF.

The rearrangement links TRBV27 to TRBJ1-1; tentatively, D is TRBD1 (6 bases). V was cut by 3 bases and J by 1 base, with 24 bases left in between. The CDR3 is made up of 19 amino acids. Germline V gene sequence: CDR1 MNHEY, CDR2 SMNVEV (reference sequence). In DNA form, the CDR3 reads TGTGCCAGCAGTTTTGTTGGAGGCGCACCTCAGGGGTGGAACACTGAAGCTTTCTTT. The encoded protein is CASSFVGGAPQGWNTEAFF.

This clone was seen a single time. The chain links TRBV11-2 to TRBJ1-5, with D hard to call. CDR3 length equals 13 residues. The V end lost 5 bases, the J end lost 4 bases, and 9 bases lay between the germline ends. Germline lookup yields CDR1 SGHAT and CDR2 FQNNGV. CDR3 sequence (DNA): TGTGCCAGCAGCCATAGCCTGAATCAGCCCCAGCATTTT. The encoded protein is CASSHSLNQPQHF.

The V gene is TRBV30, the J gene TRBJ2-3; TRBD1 might be the D (7 bases). CDR1 is GTSNPN, CDR2 SVGIG, per germline (reference sequence). The CDR3 contains 14 residues. Trimming stripped 0 bases from V and 6 bases from J, with 13 bases between. CDR3 residues: CAWSVQGGADTQYF. In nucleotides, the CDR3 is TGTGCCTGGAGTGTGCAGGGGGGTGCGGATACGCAGTATTTT.